The TCR beta chain under discussion was sequenced for a study of blood T cell repertoires in COVID-19. As for the study in general: Cohort 3 donors were reported recovered after two negative PCRs, clearance, or symptom resolution. Samples came from the United States, Italy and Spain, spanning acute and convalescent COVID-19.

The table lists this clone with a count of one. Methods used by the authors: Researchers report that nucleated cell counts were estimated from reference gene primer amplification. Method: immunoSEQ multiplex PCR; TCRdb's copy keeps in-frame clones and lacks some. Clone size and the V and J calls come from that table; the DNA yielded D and trimming. This table holds hundreds of thousands of clones, roughly nine tenths found once. This sequence originates from a woman aged 45 to 65 in a cohort exposed to, infected with or recovered from COVID-19 (not recorded which). Source material: PBMCs or T cells enriched from blood (not recorded which).

CDR3 residues: CASSLAASGPTDTQYF. CDR3 coding DNA: TGCGCCAGCAGCCTGGCGGCTAGCGGGCCCACAGATACGCAGTATTTT. The V call is TRBV5-1, the J call TRBJ2-3; 8 bases are a match to TRBD2. Germline assignment: CDR1 SGHRS and CDR2 YFSETQ. The CDR3 totals 16 residues. V shed 4 bases and J 2 bases; nucleotides not matched to a gene: 9. Together with reference TRBV5-1 and TRBJ2-3, the CDR3 gives the full variable domain: KAGVTQTPRYLIKTRGQQVTLSCSPISGHRSVSWYQQTPGQGLQFLFEYFSETQRNKGNFPGRFSGRQFSNSRSEMNVSTLELGDSALYLCASSLAASGPTDTQYFGPGTRLTVL.